The clone carrying this T cell receptor beta chain was seen only a few times. What it binds is unknown. This entry is derived from a study of T cells after yellow fever vaccination. Whole-study findings and limits: The secondary T-cell response peaked on day 5, not day 15, but was weaker. Subsequent booster samples again held most clones from primary vaccination (more than 95% CD4, just under 90% CD8). Just a small share of clonotypes turned up in the CD4 compartment as well as the CD8 compartment.

Conversion of TCR transcripts into cDNA relied on 5'RACE template switching, which added a universal primer site and UMIs. TCRdb recomputed calls from the 5' RACE reads with MiXCR, one row per CDR3 protein. This table has approximately 550,000 distinct CDR3 sequences, around 21% appearing once. This CDR3 has 10 amino acids. Between the trimmed V and J ends, which lost 8 bases and 6 bases, there was a span of 5 bases. Germline V gene sequence: CDR1 SEHNR, CDR2 FQNEAQ (reference sequence). This TCR was sampled from a man younger than 45 who received the YFV17D yellow fever vaccine. The material was PBMCs, obtained 15 days after the yellow fever booster vaccination. The chain combines TRBV7-9 with TRBJ2-1; no firm D call. Here the CDR3 DNA reads TGTGCCAGCTTGTCCAATGAGCAGTTCTTC. Protein sequence: CASLSNEQFF. Variable domain in full (rest from reference TRBV7-9 and TRBJ2-1): DTGVSQNPRHKITKRGQNVTFRCDPISEHNRLYWYRQTLGQGPEFLTYFQNEAQLEKSRLLSDRFSAERPKGSFSTLEIQRTEQGDSAMYLCASLSNEQFFGPGTRLTVL.